The sequence of this TCR beta chain was determined in a study of CD8+ T cells in alopecia areata. Extracted RNA was reverse transcribed into cDNA, the sequencing template. Clones were sequenced by immunoSEQ multiplex PCR, and TCRdb holds only the in-frame ones, with some missing. The sample holds approximately 42,000 clones, under 70% seen once. The CDR3 contains 15 residues. V was clipped by 0 bases and J by 4 bases; unmatched bases: 5. From germline, CDR1 is MNHEY and CDR2 SVGAGI. Sample treatment: oral pan-JAK inhibitor, 5-10 mg twice daily. This sequence originates from a human donor with alopecia areata. The chain joins TRBV6-5 to TRBJ1-2, with 7 nucleotides matching TRBD1. The input for sequencing was CD8+ T cells sorted from blood, taken at week 4, from a patient treated with tofacitinib. The CDR3 region has the DNA TGTGCCAGCAGTTACTCTCGGGGACAGATCTATGGCTACACCTTC. Translation: CASSYSRGQIYGYTF.